The next 4 T cell receptor beta chains were all read from a single sample in a study of cytomegalovirus exposure and HLA in healthy donors. Vbeta (60) and Jbeta (13) primers were used in the PCR. Only in-frame clones appear in the TCRdb table, and some are missing; sequencing was by immunoSEQ multiplex PCR. Here the sample spans about 190,000 clones, approximately 70% being singletons. Sequences were obtained from PBMCs. The receptors come from a woman aged 25-40 years in good health and CMV-seropositive.

The V and J genes are TRBV2 and TRBJ2-5; D is unclear. The J call may be wrong; the DNA end is better matched by TRBJ2-7. The CDR3 totals 13 residues. Germline values: CDR1 SNHLY, CDR2 FYNNEI. This CDR3 reads CASSEGPSYEQYF. The DNA for the CDR3 is TGTGCCAGCAGTGAGGGCCCCTCCTACGAGCAGTACTTC.

V is TRBV19 and J is TRBJ2-7; 10 nucleotides match TRBD1. The CDR3 is 15 amino acids. V shed 3 bases and J 6 bases; nucleotides not matched to a gene: 8. Germline assignment: CDR1 LNHDA and CDR2 SQIVND (reference sequence). The CDR3 DNA is TGTGCCAGTAGTATCTACGCGGGGACAGGGGCCGAGCAGTACTTC. It encodes CASSIYAGTGAEQYF.

This chain links TRBV4-1 with TRBJ2-1; D gene unclear. The CDR3 is made up of 17 amino acids. Trimming removed 1 base at V and 0 bases at J, with 13 bases between. Germline values: CDR1 MGHRA, CDR2 YSYEKL. The CDR3 sequence is CASSQGLRTSSYNEQFF. CDR3 sequence (DNA): TGCGCCAGCAGCCAAGGTCTCCGCACAAGCTCCTACAATGAGCAGTTCTTC.

Concerning this clone: This sample also contains other DNA sequences that code for the same CDR3. The chain recombines TRBV6-1 with TRBJ2-7; 7 bases fit TRBD1. CDR1 and CDR2 from the germline V gene are MNHNS and SASEGT. This CDR3 has 15 amino acids. V shed 6 bases, J shed 4 bases, and the junction held 12 bases outside the gene matches. The CDR3, as DNA: TGTGCCAGCAGCGCCGACAGGGTACGAATGTACGAGCAGTACTTC. Translating it yields CASSADRVRMYEQYF.